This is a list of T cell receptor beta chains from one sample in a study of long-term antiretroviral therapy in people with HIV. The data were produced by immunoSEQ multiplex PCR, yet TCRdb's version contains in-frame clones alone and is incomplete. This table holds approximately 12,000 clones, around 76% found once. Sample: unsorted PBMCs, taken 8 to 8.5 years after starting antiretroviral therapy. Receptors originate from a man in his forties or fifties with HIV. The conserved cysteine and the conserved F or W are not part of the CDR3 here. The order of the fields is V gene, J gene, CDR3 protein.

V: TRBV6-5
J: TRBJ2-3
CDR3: ASSYGVADTQY

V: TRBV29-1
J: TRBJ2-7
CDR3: SVDGDGYEQY

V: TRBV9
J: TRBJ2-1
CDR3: ASSVAPGLAGGLRNEQF

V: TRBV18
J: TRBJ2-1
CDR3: ASSPISYNEQF

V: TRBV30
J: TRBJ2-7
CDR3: AWSWTISYEQY

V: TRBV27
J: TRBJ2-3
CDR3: ASRQRWASGGPQVDTQY

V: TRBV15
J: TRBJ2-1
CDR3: ATSRGRAPYNEQF

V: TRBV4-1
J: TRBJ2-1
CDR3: ASSQAGTFYNEQF

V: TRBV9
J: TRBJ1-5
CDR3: ASSPHGTGEQPQH

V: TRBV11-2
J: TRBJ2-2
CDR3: ASSLAAGELF

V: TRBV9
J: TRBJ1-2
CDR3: ASSAAPGDRDKGYT

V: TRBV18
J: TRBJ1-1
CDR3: ASSQSTDFTEAF

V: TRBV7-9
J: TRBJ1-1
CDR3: ASSYNRGSNTEAF

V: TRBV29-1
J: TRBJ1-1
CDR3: SVVAANTEAF

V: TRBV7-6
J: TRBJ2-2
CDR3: ASSSPNGELF

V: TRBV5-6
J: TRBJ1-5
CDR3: ASSLWNRDNQPQH

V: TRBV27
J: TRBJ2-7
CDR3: ASSLSGTGGYEQY

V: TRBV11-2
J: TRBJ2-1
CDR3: ASSLDFGTGPNEQF

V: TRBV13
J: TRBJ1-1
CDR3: ASSFRSGNTEAF

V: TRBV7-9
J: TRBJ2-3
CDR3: ASSPQPSGGTDTQY

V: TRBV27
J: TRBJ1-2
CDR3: ASSLGGVYGYT

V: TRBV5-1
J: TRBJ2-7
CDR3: ASSLGQGATEQY

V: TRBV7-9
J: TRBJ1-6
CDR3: ASSFTGNSPLH

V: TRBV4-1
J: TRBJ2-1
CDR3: ASSHPGTSGGPNYNEQF

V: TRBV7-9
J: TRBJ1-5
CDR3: ASSLENQPQH

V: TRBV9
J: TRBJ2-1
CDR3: ASSVGGGAYNEQF

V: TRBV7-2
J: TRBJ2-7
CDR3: ASSLEGSVSYEQY

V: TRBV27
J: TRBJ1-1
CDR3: ASSDWWGTEAF

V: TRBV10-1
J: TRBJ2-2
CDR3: ASSELTTGELF

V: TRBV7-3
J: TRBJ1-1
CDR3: ASSLTPGQWNTEAF

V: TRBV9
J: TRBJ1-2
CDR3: ASSVEQGTLYGYT

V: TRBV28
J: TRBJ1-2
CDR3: ASSLLLSSSRSNYGYT

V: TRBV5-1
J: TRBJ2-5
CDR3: ASSDPQETQY

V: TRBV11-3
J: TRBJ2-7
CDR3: ASSLEGDHYEQY

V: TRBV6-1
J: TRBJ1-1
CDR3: ASRVPVDTEAF

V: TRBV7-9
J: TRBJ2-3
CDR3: ASSLGTDTQY

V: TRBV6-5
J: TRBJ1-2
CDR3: ATWQVDYGYT

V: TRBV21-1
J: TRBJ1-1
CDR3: ASSKEGRGMGLGAF

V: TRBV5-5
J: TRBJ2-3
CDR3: ASTLASLTGPSTDTQY

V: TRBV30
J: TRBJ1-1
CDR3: AWSRGGFTEAF

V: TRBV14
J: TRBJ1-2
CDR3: ASSDQGSYYGYT

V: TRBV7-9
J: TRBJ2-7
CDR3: ASSFGTGDSYEQY

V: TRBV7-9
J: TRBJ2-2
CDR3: ASSSTGLAGEPNTGELF

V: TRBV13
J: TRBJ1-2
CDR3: ASSWPEEGDYGYT

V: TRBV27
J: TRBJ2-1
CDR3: ASRGDSNEQF

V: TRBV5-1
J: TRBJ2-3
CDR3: ASSSVSLRDTQY

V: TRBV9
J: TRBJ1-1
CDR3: ASSDDSEKDTEAF

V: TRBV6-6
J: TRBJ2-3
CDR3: ASSFLADPPDTQY

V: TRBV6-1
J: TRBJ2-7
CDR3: ASREIQGWDEQY

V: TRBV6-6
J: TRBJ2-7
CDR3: ASSYSPYEQY

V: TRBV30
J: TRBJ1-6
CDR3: AWGGTSYSPLH

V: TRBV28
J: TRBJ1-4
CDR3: ASWEGTTTNEKLF

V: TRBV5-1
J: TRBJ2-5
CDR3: ASSFVHQETQY

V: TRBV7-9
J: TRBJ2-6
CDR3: ASSLSRDRSGANVLT

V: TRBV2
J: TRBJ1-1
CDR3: ASSEALFNTEAF

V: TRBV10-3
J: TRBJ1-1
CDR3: AISESQGEAF